These T cell receptor beta chains were read from a single sample in a study of regulatory T cells in long-lasting Graves disease. TCRdb called the multiplex PCR reads again in MiXCR, with one record for every CDR3 protein. The data show 650,000 to 700,000 distinct CDR3 sequences, 25% to 35% seen once. This material consisted of peripheral blood mononuclear cells (PBMCs), taken when the disease was refractory, from a patient treated with antithyroid drugs. These receptors were collected from a female donor with Graves disease. Both conserved end residues are part of each CDR3. A D gene is named only where the DNA matches it firmly. The size of a clone is reported for some rows only, either as once, few or many, or as a class for expanded clones.

CDR3 protein: CASSVARTDRACSQETQYF
CDR3 DNA: TGTGCCAGCAGCGTAGCCCGGACAGACCGGGCCTGCTCCCAAGAGACCCAGTACTTC
V gene: TRBV9
D gene: -
J gene: TRBJ2-5
clone size: few

CDR3 protein: CAGGTGTNQPQHF
CDR3 DNA: TGTGCCGGGGGGACAGGGACCAATCAGCCCCAGCATTTT
V gene: TRBV30
D gene: TRBD1
J gene: TRBJ1-5
clone size: -

CDR3 protein: CSARGDFPYEQYF
CDR3 DNA: TGCAGTGCTAGAGGGGACTTCCCCTACGAGCAGTACTTC
V gene: TRBV20-1
D gene: -
J gene: TRBJ2-7
clone size: few

CDR3 protein: CASSSPAGRGRNTIYF
CDR3 DNA: TGTGCCAGCAGCTCCCCAGCTGGCAGGGGGAGAAACACCATATATTTT
V gene: TRBV7-3
D gene: TRBD1
J gene: TRBJ1-3
clone size: -

CDR3 protein: CASSSNRAGTEAFF
CDR3 DNA: TGCGCCAGCAGCAGCAACAGGGCGGGAACTGAAGCTTTCTTT
V gene: TRBV5-1
D gene: -
J gene: TRBJ1-1
clone size: few

CDR3 protein: CASSPGQGFPYEQYF
CDR3 DNA: TGTGCCAGCAGTCCCGGACAGGGATTTCCCTACGAGCAGTACTTC
V gene: TRBV12-3/TRBV12-4
D gene: TRBD1
J gene: TRBJ2-7
clone size: many

CDR3 protein: CSARDLSVRGNTEAFF
CDR3 DNA: TGCAGTGCTAGAGATCTAAGCGTCAGGGGAAACACTGAAGCTTTCTTT
V gene: TRBV20-1
D gene: -
J gene: TRBJ1-1
clone size: -

CDR3 protein: CACSMGLAIRETQYF
CDR3 DNA: TGTGCCTGTTCCATGGGACTAGCGATCAGAGAGACCCAGTACTTC
V gene: TRBV30
D gene: TRBD2
J gene: TRBJ2-5
clone size: many

CDR3 protein: CSSQPGLSYNEQFF
CDR3 DNA: TGCAGCTCTCAACCGGGACTGTCCTACAATGAGCAGTTCTTC
V gene: TRBV29-1
D gene: -
J gene: TRBJ2-1
clone size: -

CDR3 protein: CASSTHAGGGELFF
CDR3 DNA: TGTGCCAGCAGCACGCACGCAGGGGGCGGGGAGCTGTTTTTT
V gene: TRBV2
D gene: TRBD1
J gene: TRBJ2-2
clone size: -

CDR3 protein: CASSPTGGINQPQHF
CDR3 DNA: TGTGCCAGCAGTCCGACAGGGGGTATCAATCAGCCCCAGCATTTT
V gene: TRBV28
D gene: TRBD1
J gene: TRBJ1-5
clone size: few

CDR3 protein: CASSYRVTGELFF
CDR3 DNA: TGTGCCAGCAGTTACAGGGTCACCGGGGAGCTGTTTTTT
V gene: TRBV6-2/TRBV6-3
D gene: -
J gene: TRBJ2-2
clone size: many

CDR3 protein: CASSGTGESSYNSPLHF
CDR3 DNA: TGTGCCAGCAGTGGGACAGGGGAGAGCTCCTATAATTCACCCCTCCACTTT
V gene: TRBV12-3/TRBV12-4
D gene: TRBD1
J gene: TRBJ1-6
clone size: many

CDR3 protein: CASSLSYGALGEETQYF
CDR3 DNA: TGTGCCAGCAGCCTGAGCTATGGGGCTCTGGGGGAAGAGACCCAGTACTTC
V gene: TRBV11-2
D gene: -
J gene: TRBJ2-5
clone size: many

CDR3 protein: CSPCARHEQYF
CDR3 DNA: TGCAGTCCCTGCGCCCGTCACGAGCAGTACTTC
V gene: TRBV20-1
D gene: -
J gene: TRBJ2-7
clone size: -

CDR3 protein: CASSSNTGTNYGYTF
CDR3 DNA: TGTGCCAGCAGCTCAAACACAGGAACTAACTATGGCTACACCTTC
V gene: TRBV11-2
D gene: -
J gene: TRBJ1-2
clone size: -

CDR3 protein: CASSLVLAGGSYNEQFF
CDR3 DNA: TGCGCCAGCAGCTTGGTGCTAGCGGGAGGGTCCTACAATGAGCAGTTCTTC
V gene: TRBV5-1
D gene: TRBD2
J gene: TRBJ2-1
clone size: -

CDR3 protein: CASSLNGAGNNEQFF
CDR3 DNA: TGTGCCAGCAGCTTAAACGGGGCGGGCAACAATGAGCAGTTCTTC
V gene: TRBV11-2
D gene: -
J gene: TRBJ2-1
clone size: -

CDR3 protein: CASSSPRPSYEQYF
CDR3 DNA: TGTGCCAGCAGTTCTCCCCGTCCCTCCTACGAGCAGTACTTC
V gene: TRBV28
D gene: -
J gene: TRBJ2-7
clone size: many

CDR3 protein: CASSTYRDLREKLFF
CDR3 DNA: TGTGCCAGCAGTACCTACAGGGATTTGAGGGAAAAACTGTTTTTT
V gene: TRBV27
D gene: -
J gene: TRBJ1-4
clone size: few

CDR3 protein: CASSFRDRATNEQFF
CDR3 DNA: TGTGCCAGCAGCTTTCGGGACAGGGCGACCAATGAGCAGTTCTTC
V gene: TRBV5-4
D gene: TRBD1
J gene: TRBJ2-1
clone size: -

CDR3 protein: CAWKGLGTGELFF
CDR3 DNA: TGTGCCTGGAAAGGACTGGGCACCGGGGAGCTGTTTTTT
V gene: TRBV30
D gene: -
J gene: TRBJ2-2
clone size: few

CDR3 protein: CASNNGHTAAFF
CDR3 DNA: TGTGCCAGCAACAACGGGCACACGGCGGCTTTCTTT
V gene: TRBV6-1
D gene: -
J gene: TRBJ1-1
clone size: few

CDR3 protein: CSVEGQTGEQYF
CDR3 DNA: TGCAGCGTTGAAGGACAGACGGGCGAGCAGTACTTC
V gene: TRBV29-1
D gene: -
J gene: TRBJ2-7
clone size: many

CDR3 protein: CSVAGFDQPQHF
CDR3 DNA: TGCAGCGTTGCAGGGTTTGATCAGCCCCAGCATTTT
V gene: TRBV29-1
D gene: -
J gene: TRBJ1-5
clone size: few

CDR3 protein: CSASGGRAEAFF
CDR3 DNA: TGCAGTGCTAGCGGGGGGAGGGCTGAAGCTTTCTTT
V gene: TRBV20-1
D gene: -
J gene: TRBJ1-1
clone size: many

CDR3 protein: CASRHQQGRWGQPQHF
CDR3 DNA: TGTGCCAGCAGACACCAACAGGGGCGATGGGGTCAGCCCCAGCATTTT
V gene: TRBV11-3
D gene: TRBD1
J gene: TRBJ1-5
clone size: -

CDR3 protein: CASGIPLEGYTF
CDR3 DNA: TGTGCCAGCGGAATTCCCCTGGAGGGCTACACCTTC
V gene: TRBV28
D gene: -
J gene: TRBJ1-2
clone size: many

CDR3 protein: CASRRQGLGYEQYF
CDR3 DNA: TGTGCCAGCAGAAGACAGGGGCTAGGTTACGAGCAGTACTTC
V gene: TRBV6-2/TRBV6-3
D gene: TRBD1
J gene: TRBJ2-7
clone size: few

CDR3 protein: CAWSVLAGGGEQFF
CDR3 DNA: TGTGCCTGGAGTGTCCTAGCGGGGGGCGGGGAGCAGTTCTTC
V gene: TRBV30
D gene: TRBD2
J gene: TRBJ2-1
clone size: -

CDR3 protein: CSAGDRRTEAFF
CDR3 DNA: TGCAGTGCTGGAGACAGGAGGACTGAAGCTTTCTTT
V gene: TRBV20-1
D gene: -
J gene: TRBJ1-1
clone size: few

CDR3 protein: CASRKDRRSQPQHF
CDR3 DNA: TGCGCCAGCCGAAAGGACAGGCGATCTCAGCCCCAGCATTTT
V gene: TRBV5-1
D gene: TRBD1
J gene: TRBJ1-5
clone size: -

CDR3 protein: CASSQGAGQYF
CDR3 DNA: TGTGCCAGCAGCCAAGGGGCAGGGCAGTACTTC
V gene: TRBV14
D gene: -
J gene: TRBJ2-7
clone size: many

CDR3 protein: CASSLQGQLGNEQFF
CDR3 DNA: TGCGCCAGCAGCTTGCAGGGACAGCTAGGGAATGAGCAGTTCTTC
V gene: TRBV5-1
D gene: TRBD1
J gene: TRBJ2-1
clone size: -

CDR3 protein: CASSLEPGRGGYGYTF
CDR3 DNA: TGTGCCAGCAGTTTAGAGCCTGGCAGGGGCGGCTATGGCTACACCTTC
V gene: TRBV28
D gene: -
J gene: TRBJ1-2
clone size: few

CDR3 protein: CATSRTSNQPQHF
CDR3 DNA: TGTGCCACCAGCAGAACTAGCAATCAGCCCCAGCATTTT
V gene: TRBV15
D gene: -
J gene: TRBJ1-5
clone size: -

CDR3 protein: CASSVDSRGGTEAFF
CDR3 DNA: TGTGCCAGCAGCGTAGACTCCAGGGGAGGTACTGAAGCTTTCTTT
V gene: TRBV9
D gene: -
J gene: TRBJ1-1
clone size: -

CDR3 protein: CAWRPGQNYGYTF
CDR3 DNA: TGTGCCTGGAGGCCGGGACAGAACTATGGCTACACCTTC
V gene: TRBV30
D gene: TRBD1
J gene: TRBJ1-2
clone size: many

CDR3 protein: CSVEGNTKGYTF
CDR3 DNA: TGCAGCGTTGAAGGGAACACGAAAGGCTACACCTTC
V gene: TRBV29-1
D gene: -
J gene: TRBJ1-2
clone size: once

CDR3 protein: CASSQVTGGYEQHF
CDR3 DNA: TGCGCCAGCAGCCAAGTGACAGGGGGCTACGAGCAGCACTTC
V gene: TRBV5-1
D gene: TRBD1
J gene: TRBJ2-7
clone size: -